This TCR beta chain was sequenced during a study of CDR3 diversity in severe acne. Between the trimmed V and J ends, which lost 6 bases and 2 bases, there was a span of 7 bases. The germline gives CDR1 DFQATT, CDR2 SNEGSKA (reference sequence). The CDR3 contains 11 residues. TCRdb fed the PCR reads into MiXCR, producing one record per CDR3 protein. This table has roughly 100,000 distinct CDR3 sequences, roughly 51% appearing once. In its sample, this clonotype ranks as medium-sized (0.01 to 0.1%). V usage is TRBV20-1 and J usage is TRBJ1-2; D remains ambiguous. Sequencing input: blood. The source of this sequence is a male donor with acne. The CDR3 region is CSAIMNYGYTF. CDR3 bases: TGCAGTGCAATTATGAACTATGGCTACACCTTC.